Below, 14 T cell receptor beta chains from the same sample are listed, as sequenced in a study of blood T cells in healthy people across ages. Together with a sample-barcoded 5' primer, a J-beta primer mix was included in a second PCR lasting about 7 to 11 cycles. Using its own MiXCR run on the 5' RACE reads, TCRdb lists one record per CDR3 protein. The sample lists 1.5 million to 2 million distinct CDR3 sequences; less than 50% were seen once. The sample was blood. These receptors came from a woman aged 40 to 50 in good health.

This clonotype showed up just once. The DNA for the CDR3 is TGCAGCGTTGATCCGCTCTCTGGGGAGCAGTACTTC. Encoded protein: CSVDPLSGEQYF. The rearrangement links TRBV29-1 to TRBJ2-5; D perhaps matches TRBD2 (5 bases). CDR1 and CDR2 from the germline V gene are SQVTM and ANQGSEA. The CDR3 is 12 amino acids. The ends were cut back, 3 bases at V and 11 bases at J, with 16 bases in the middle.

This chain joins TRBV28 and TRBJ2-1; TRBD1 is a possible D gene (5 bases). The J call may be mistaken, given a closer DNA end match to TRBJ2-7. This CDR3 spans 14 amino acids. Germline V gene sequence: CDR1 MDHEN, CDR2 SYDVKM. This CDR3 is CASSARVTYNEQYF. CDR3 coding DNA: TGTGCCAGCAGTGCCAGGGTGACCTACAATGAGCAGTACTTC.

This clonotype was seen only a few times. The gene calls are TRBV9 and TRBJ2-1; D possibly corresponds to TRBD1 (6 bases). The V gene lost 0 bases and the J gene lost 2 bases, with 12 bases spanning the gap. CDR3 size: 16 residues. Germline V gives CDR1 SGDLS, CDR2 YYNGEE. The CDR3 region is CASSVGAGETYNEQFF. The CDR3 nucleotides are TGTGCCAGCAGCGTAGGGGCAGGGGAGACCTACAATGAGCAGTTCTTC.

The CDR3 DNA reads TGCGCCAGCAGCCTAAAAGAGGGGGACACTGAAGCTTTCTTT. This codes for CASSLKEGDTEAFF. The J gene is TRBJ1-1, the V gene TRBV5-1; TRBD1 might be the D (6 bases). This CDR3 has 14 residues. Trimming removed 4 bases at V and 3 bases at J, with 13 bases between. Germline V gene lookup returns CDR1 SGHRS and CDR2 YFSETQ. Supplemented by reference TRBV5-1 and TRBJ1-1, the full variable domain reads KAGVTQTPRYLIKTRGQQVTLSCSPISGHRSVSWYQQTPGQGLQFLFEYFSETQRNKGNFPGRFSGRQFSNSRSEMNVSTLELGDSALYLCASSLKEGDTEAFFGQGTRLTVV.

The chain uses TRBV21-1 and TRBJ1-2; TRBD1 was called by the table and not checked on the DNA. TRBV21-1 is deemed a pseudogene. The CDR3 runs to 14 residues. CDR3 sequence (DNA): TGTGCCAGCAAAACCCGGGACAGTGAATATGGCTACACCTTC. Translation: CASKTRDSEYGYTF.

This clonotype has a single count. The chain links TRBV6-4 to TRBJ2-5; D ambiguous. Matching the DNA end better, TRBJ2-1 makes the J call doubtful. The length of the CDR3 is 13 residues. Germline loops: CDR1 MRHNA, CDR2 SNTAGT. Here the CDR3 reads CASSENYQETQFF. The CDR3 DNA follows: TGTGCCAGCAGTGAGAACTATCAGGAGACCCAGTTCTTC.

J is TRBJ2-5 and V is TRBV4-3, with D maybe TRBD2 (5 bases). V lost 1 base and J lost 7, with 10 bases in between. The CDR3 totals 13 residues. The germline V gene has CDR1 LGHNA and CDR2 YSLEER. The DNA for the CDR3 is TGCGCCAGCAGCCAAGGTATTGAGGGGACCCAGTACTTC. It codes for CASSQGIEGTQYF.

The V gene is TRBV7-6, the J gene TRBJ2-5; 7 bases agree with TRBD2. V was pared by 5 bases and J by 11 bases, with 20 bases of the junction left unmatched. This CDR3 region has 16 residues. CDR1 is SGHVS, CDR2 FNYEAQ, per germline. The CDR3 nucleotides read TGTGCCAGCAGCCTCAGCGGGGCCACCCAAGACAATGAGCAGTACTTC. This encodes CASSLSGATQDNEQYF.

The chain's CDR3 is CASRREGMNTEAFF. The CDR3 region has the DNA TGTGCCAGCAGGCGGGAGGGGATGAACACTGAAGCTTTCTTT. The chain joins TRBV3-1 to TRBJ1-1; D perhaps matches TRBD1 (5 bases). Germline V gives CDR1 LGHDT, CDR2 YNNKEL (reference sequence). Between the trimmed V and J ends, which lost 6 bases and 0 bases, there was a span of 11 bases. The CDR3 runs to 14 residues.

The sample holds a few counts of this clonotype. The chain recombines TRBV20-1 with TRBJ2-1; perhaps TRBD2 as D (5 bases). Germline CDR1 DFQATT, CDR2 SNEGSKA (reference sequence). The V gene lost 3 bases and the J gene lost 0 bases, with 15 bases spanning the gap. The CDR3 is made up of 16 amino acids. Here the CDR3 reads CSASYAGPSSYNEQFF. The CDR3 nucleotides read TGCAGTGCTAGTTATGCGGGCCCAAGCTCCTACAATGAGCAGTTCTTC.

V is TRBV7-6 and J is TRBJ2-3; 8 bases agree with TRBD1. In germline, CDR1 is SGHVS, CDR2 FNYEAQ. The CDR3 runs 14 residues. The V gene end was trimmed by 6 bases and the J gene end by 3 bases; junction bases not matched to a gene: 5. The chain's CDR3 is CASSRTGQTDTQYF. For the CDR3, the DNA is TGTGCCAGCAGTCGGACAGGGCAGACAGATACGCAGTATTTT.

The chain employs TRBV4-3 and TRBJ2-7, with TRBD1 matching 9 bases. CDR3 length equals 15 residues. Germline CDR1 and CDR2: LGHNA and YSLEER. V was clipped by 2 bases and J by 0 bases; unmatched bases: 2. Here the CDR3 reads CASSQWTGDSYEQYF. CDR3 sequence (DNA): TGCGCCAGCAGCCAATGGACAGGGGACTCCTACGAGCAGTACTTC.

The chain is built from TRBV7-3 and TRBJ2-1; 8 bases match TRBD1. TRBJ2-7 explains the end of the DNA better; the J call may be wrong. This CDR3 contains 16 residues. Germline V gene sequence: CDR1 SGHTA, CDR2 FQGTGA. The CDR3 spells CASKPGGTSSYNEQYF. The CDR3 DNA sequence: TGTGCCAGCAAGCCAGGGGGCACCTCGTCCTACAATGAGCAGTACTTC.

V is TRBV28 and J is TRBJ1-2, with TRBD1 as a possible D gene (5 bases). Germline-derived CDR1 and CDR2 are MDHEN and SYDVKM. CDR3 length equals 13 residues. Trimming pared 8 bases from V and 2 bases from J, leaving 12 bases between. CDR3: CASHRGVNYGYTF. The CDR3 nucleotides are TGTGCCAGCCATCGGGGGGTAAACTATGGCTACACCTTC.